These 30 T cell receptor beta chains were all obtained from the same sample, sequenced in a study of cytomegalovirus exposure and HLA in healthy donors. Using immunoSEQ multiplex PCR, the repertoire was profiled, and TCRdb retains in-frame clones only, with some absent. This sample has roughly 200,000 clones, with 86% found just once. The sample comprised PBMCs. The receptor source for this set is a man younger than 40 in good health and CMV-seropositive.

The chain links TRBV5-1 to TRBJ2-1, with D perhaps TRBD1 (5 bases). Germline lookup yields CDR1 SGHRS and CDR2 YFSETQ. V lost 0 bases and J lost 2, with 9 bases in between. This CDR3 region has 15 residues. The CDR3 bases are TGCGCCAGCAGCTTGGTGCGACAGCCCTACAATGAGCAGTTCTTC. Its protein product is CASSLVRQPYNEQFF.

The chain joins TRBV7-2 to TRBJ1-6; perhaps TRBD1 as D (5 bases). Trimming shortened V by 5 bases and J by 4 bases, and 12 bases separated the two germline ends. CDR3 length: 15 amino acids. The germline gives CDR1 SGHTA, CDR2 FQGNSA. The chain's CDR3 is CASSPQRQYNSPLHF. The CDR3 coding sequence is TGTGCCAGCAGCCCACAGAGACAGTATAATTCACCCCTCCACTTT.

This chain connects TRBV2 to TRBJ2-1, with no clear D. CDR1 SNHLY and CDR2 FYNNEI come from the germline V gene. Trimming left V 7 bases short and J 9 bases short, with 13 bases between. This CDR3 is 12 amino acids long. Here the CDR3 DNA reads TGTGCCAGCACCCTTGAGACTCCTGAGCAGTTCTTC. This translates into CASTLETPEQFF.

This rearrangement joins TRBV21-1 to TRBJ1-2. TRBV21-1 is marked as a pseudogene. The CDR3 is made up of 18 amino acids. CDR3 protein: CASSKKLKRDLIDYGYTF. The CDR3 bases are TGTGCCAGCAGCAAAAAGTTGAAGCGGGACCTTATTGACTATGGCTACACCTTC.

This clone was detected once. The chain carries TRBV7-3 and TRBJ2-7; D unresolved. V lost 0 bases to trimming and J lost 0 bases, with 6 bases between them. There are 14 residues in the CDR3. CDR1 is SGHTA, CDR2 FQGTGA, per germline. CDR3 coding DNA: TGTGCCAGCAGCTTAACTCACAGCTCCTACGAGCAGTACTTC. It yields the protein CASSLTHSSYEQYF. The full variable domain, its missing parts supplied by reference TRBV7-3 and TRBJ2-7, is GAGVSQTPSNKVTEKGKYVELRCDPISGHTALYWYRQSLGQGPEFLIYFQGTGAADDSGLPNDRFFAVRPEGSVSTLKIQRTERGDSAVYLCASSLTHSSYEQYFGPGTRLTVT.

This clone was observed a single time. The chain is built from TRBV7-3 and TRBJ2-5; TRBD2 matches 8 bases. Germline CDR1 is SGHTA and CDR2 is FQGTGA. The CDR3 has 19 residues. V dropped 3 bases and J dropped 4; count of bases not matched to a gene: 19. The CDR3 is CASSLLNPGRSGSTETQYF. The CDR3 DNA follows: TGTGCCAGCAGCTTGCTTAACCCGGGGCGGAGCGGGAGTACAGAGACCCAGTACTTC. Using reference TRBV7-3 and TRBJ2-5 for the parts outside the CDR3, the full variable domain is GAGVSQTPSNKVTEKGKYVELRCDPISGHTALYWYRQSLGQGPEFLIYFQGTGAADDSGLPNDRFFAVRPEGSVSTLKIQRTERGDSAVYLCASSLLNPGRSGSTETQYFGPGTRLLVL.

The chain uses TRBV7-9 and TRBJ2-7; 7 bases are shared with TRBD1. This CDR3 spans 16 amino acids. Germline loops: CDR1 SEHNR, CDR2 FQNEAQ (reference sequence). V lost 1 base and J lost 3; bases outside the gene matches: 9. CDR3 coding DNA: TGTGCCAGCAGCTTAGACAGGGGTCAGATGGTCTACGAGCAGTACTTC. Its translation is CASSLDRGQMVYEQYF.

The rearrangement uses TRBV5-4 and TRBJ2-7; 8 bases are a match to TRBD2. The CDR3 length is 16 residues. Germline CDR1 SGHNT, CDR2 YYREEE (reference sequence). V dropped 6 bases and J dropped 0; count of bases not matched to a gene: 11. The CDR3 region has the DNA TGTGCCAGCACCCCAGAGCGCAGCGGGAGCTCCTACGAGCAGTACTTC. Residues: CASTPERSGSSYEQYF.

The genes are TRBV7-9 and TRBJ2-7; D is possibly TRBD2 (6 bases). The germline V gene has CDR1 SEHNR and CDR2 FQNEAQ (reference sequence). V lost 1 base and J 5 bases, leaving 15 bases between the germline ends. The CDR3 totals 15 residues. In nucleotides, the CDR3 is TGTGCCAGCAGCTTAGGCGTGGCGGGGTTAAACGAGCAGTACTTC. This sequence encodes CASSLGVAGLNEQYF.

This chain connects TRBV6-5 to TRBJ1-2; D not resolved. The CDR3 covers 12 residues. V dropped 9 bases and J dropped 2 bases, with 10 bases sitting between them. Germline V gene lookup returns CDR1 MNHEY and CDR2 SVGAGI. The CDR3 loop reads CASQDTNYGYTF. CDR3 sequence (DNA): TGTGCCAGTCAAGATACCAACTATGGCTACACCTTC.

The gene calls are TRBV6-5 and TRBJ2-7, with 10 bases aligning to TRBD1. This CDR3 has 14 residues. The germline CDR1 and CDR2 sequences are MNHEY and SVGAGI. Trimming took 2 bases from V and 7 from J; bases not matched to a gene: 5. CDR3 in DNA: TGTGCCAGCAGTTACGGGACAGGGGTGGTTGAGCAGTACTTC. Its protein is CASSYGTGVVEQYF.

V and J are TRBV11-2 and TRBJ2-5; D not resolved. The germline V gene has CDR1 SGHAT and CDR2 FQNNGV. The CDR3 spans 15 residues. V lost 2 bases to trimming and J lost 2 bases, with 12 bases between them. The CDR3 here is CASSLSLTVQETQYF. CDR3 nucleotides: TGTGCCAGCAGCTTAAGCCTGACGGTACAAGAGACCCAGTACTTC.

The rearrangement joins TRBV7-2 to TRBJ2-4; tentative D call: TRBD2 (5 bases). This CDR3 contains 16 residues. The V and J ends lost 1 base and 0 bases respectively, with 10 bases between them. CDR1 is SGHTA, CDR2 FQGNSA, per germline. The CDR3 nucleotides read TGTGCCAGCAGCTTAGTTCCGGGGATAGCCAAAAACATTCAGTACTTC. Protein sequence: CASSLVPGIAKNIQYF.

V gene TRBV6-5 combines with J gene TRBJ1-4; D unclear. The CDR3 runs to 15 residues. Germline CDR1 is MNHEY and CDR2 is SVGAGI. The V gene lost 6 bases and the J gene lost 10 bases, with 21 bases spanning the gap. For the CDR3, the DNA is TGTGCCAGCAGAACCGACCATGGGAGTATCGGAAAACTGTTTTTT. Protein sequence: CASRTDHGSIGKLFF.

The V gene is TRBV11-3, the J gene TRBJ2-5; 8 bases align to TRBD1. The germline gives CDR1 SGHNT, CDR2 YENEEA. The junction had 7 bases not matched to a gene; V was cut back by 5 bases and J by 5 bases. This CDR3 spans 14 amino acids. CDR3 sequence: CASSARQGRETQYF. DNA for the CDR3: TGTGCCAGCAGCGCCCGACAGGGGCGGGAGACCCAGTACTTC. Filled out from reference TRBV11-3 and TRBJ2-5, the complete variable domain reads EAGVVQSPRYKIIEKKQPVAFWCNPISGHNTLYWYLQNLGQGPELLIRYENEEAVDDSQLPKDRFSAERLKGVDSTLKIQPAELGDSAVYLCASSARQGRETQYFGPGTRLLVL.

The chain combines TRBV9 with TRBJ2-2; 8 bases are shared with TRBD1. The CDR3 is made up of 18 amino acids. Germline lookup yields CDR1 SGDLS and CDR2 YYNGEE. The ends lost 0 bases at V and 6 bases at J; junction bases unmatched: 13. As DNA, the CDR3 is TGTGCCAGCAGCGTAGGTTGGTGGACAGGGCAATTTTCCGGGGAGCTGTTTTTT. Its translation is CASSVGWWTGQFSGELFF.

This clone was counted only a few times. The V gene is TRBV5-1, the J gene TRBJ2-1; 8 nucleotides agree with TRBD2. This CDR3 is built from 16 residues. The trim removed 4 bases at V and 11 bases at J, leaving 17 bases unmatched. CDR1 is SGHRS, CDR2 YFSETQ, per germline. CDR3 residues: CASSQQAAGGGDKQFF. Here the CDR3 DNA reads TGCGCCAGCAGCCAGCAGGCGGCGGGGGGAGGCGATAAGCAGTTCTTC.

This clone was found once. The chain joins TRBV7-9 to TRBJ2-7; the D gene is possibly TRBD2 (6 bases). V lost 4 bases, J lost 0 bases, and 13 bases lay in between. Germline CDR1 reads SEHNR; CDR2 reads FQNEAQ (reference sequence). The CDR3 is made up of 15 amino acids. As DNA, the CDR3 is TGTGCCAGCAGCTCCACGGGGGAGGACTCCTACGAGCAGTACTTC. Protein product: CASSSTGEDSYEQYF. The variable domain in full, completed from reference TRBV7-9 and TRBJ2-7, reads DTGVSQNPRHKITKRGQNVTFRCDPISEHNRLYWYRQTLGQGPEFLTYFQNEAQLEKSRLLSDRFSAERPKGSFSTLEIQRTEQGDSAMYLCASSSTGEDSYEQYFGPGTRLTVT.

The chain employs TRBV4-1 and TRBJ2-7, with D possibly matching TRBD2 (5 bases). V gave up 1 base and J gave up 13 bases, with 26 bases separating them. CDR1 is MGHRA, CDR2 YSYEKL, per germline. The CDR3 has 16 residues. The CDR3 region has the DNA TGCGCCAGCAGCCAAGTGACTCCAGTAGATCTAGATAGCGTATACTTC. Amino acid sequence: CASSQVTPVDLDSVYF.

The chain combines TRBV5-6 with TRBJ2-1; D is unresolved. V lost 4 bases and J 2 bases, leaving 10 bases between the germline ends. The V gene's germline CDR1 is SGHDT and CDR2 YYEEEE. The CDR3 contains 14 residues. The CDR3 sequence is CASSVLITYNEQFF. The CDR3 DNA reads as TGTGCCAGCAGCGTACTGATTACCTACAATGAGCAGTTCTTC.

This clone occurred once. The genes are TRBV29-1 and TRBJ1-1; 7 positions agree with TRBD1. V shed 2 bases, J shed 6 bases, and the junction held 18 bases outside the gene matches. The CDR3 contains 17 residues. Germline-derived CDR1 and CDR2 are SQVTM and ANQGSEA. Written as DNA, the CDR3 is TGCAGCGTTGAATCGCCGCAGGGGGGCGGGCAAGTGGCTGAAGCTTTCTTT. Protein: CSVESPQGGGQVAEAFF.

CDR3 DNA: TGTGCCAGCAGCTCGGGACAGGGGCCCGGGGAGCTGTTTTTT. Residues: CASSSGQGPGELFF. V usage is TRBV7-3 and J usage is TRBJ2-2; TRBD1 matches 10 bases. Germline trimming cut 4 bases from V and 6 bases from J; bases unmatched to any gene: 2. The CDR3 is 14 residues long. Germline V gene lookup returns CDR1 SGHTA and CDR2 FQGTGA.

This rearrangement joins TRBV7-6 to TRBJ2-7; TRBD2 is a possible D gene (5 bases). The ends were cut back, 5 bases at V and 2 bases at J, with 22 bases in the middle. Germline V CDR1 and CDR2: SGHVS, FNYEAQ. The CDR3 loop spans 17 amino acids. CDR3 DNA sequence: TGTGCCAGCAGCCTCTACGGAGCGGATTATACCCCCTACGAGCAGTACTTC. Its protein is CASSLYGADYTPYEQYF.

This clone was counted only a few times. V and J are TRBV7-9 and TRBJ2-7; 7 nucleotides line up with TRBD1. Looked up from germline, CDR1 is SEHNR and CDR2 is FQNEAQ (reference sequence). The CDR3 runs to 13 residues. J was trimmed by 2 bases and V by 8 bases; bases with no gene match: 6. The CDR3 DNA sequence: TGTGCCAGCTCGGGACAGATAACCTACGAGCAGTACTTC. Its protein product is CASSGQITYEQYF.

V gene TRBV6-5 combines with J gene TRBJ2-3; possibly TRBD2 for D (5 bases). The CDR3 contains 11 residues. Trimming took off 8 bases at V and 4 bases at J, with 7 bases between the two ends. Germline V gene sequence: CDR1 MNHEY, CDR2 SVGAGI. CDR3 coding DNA: TGTGCCAGCGGGAGCGCAGATACGCAGTATTTT. This encodes CASGSADTQYF.

This sequence joins TRBV27 and TRBJ1-5; D is possibly TRBD1 (5 bases). V lost 5 bases and J lost 10, with 15 bases in between. The CDR3 length is 13 residues. CDR1 is MNHEY and CDR2 is SMNVEV in the germline V gene (reference sequence). CDR3 region: CASSRQPSSPQHF. DNA of the CDR3: TGTGCCAGCAGTAGACAGCCCAGCAGCCCCCAGCATTTT.

The chain recombines TRBV29-1 with TRBJ2-5, with D tentatively TRBD1 or TRBD2 (5 bases each). The germline V gene has CDR1 SQVTM and CDR2 ANQGSEA. Between the trimmed V and J ends, which lost 8 bases and 1 base, there was a span of 11 bases. This CDR3 is built from 12 residues. The CDR3 sequence is CSPGAVQETQYF. The CDR3 DNA reads TGCAGCCCCGGGGCAGTCCAAGAGACCCAGTACTTC.

This chain joins TRBV9 and TRBJ2-2; 9 bases are shared with TRBD1. This CDR3 comprises 15 residues. V lost 1 base and J lost 6; bases outside the gene matches: 4. The germline gives CDR1 SGDLS, CDR2 YYNGEE. The CDR3 loop reads CASSVWGQGSGELFF. The CDR3 nucleotides read TGTGCCAGCAGCGTATGGGGACAGGGCTCCGGGGAGCTGTTTTTT.

V is TRBV2 and J is TRBJ2-1, with TRBD2 identical over 7 bases. The V gene's germline CDR1 is SNHLY and CDR2 FYNNEI. The CDR3 totals 14 residues. The V segment lost 8 bases and the J segment 8 bases; nucleotides outside the gene matches: 12. DNA of the CDR3: TGTGCCAGCGAATGGAGGGAGGGCCGTGATGAGCAGTTCTTC. It encodes CASEWREGRDEQFF.

V and J are TRBV4-2 and TRBJ2-7; 8 bases match TRBD1. This CDR3 comprises 16 residues. Germline trimming cut 0 bases from V and 1 base from J; bases unmatched to any gene: 5. Germline V gives CDR1 LGHNA, CDR2 YNFKEQ. In nucleotides, the CDR3 is TGTGCCAGCAGCCAAGACGCGACAGGGGTGTCCTACGAGCAGTACTTC. Its translation is CASSQDATGVSYEQYF.